A single T cell receptor beta chain is shown here with its context. Its specificity is unknown. The method was immunoSEQ multiplex PCR; TCRdb's version includes in-frame clones alone and lacks a portion of them. The sample shows about 2.2 million clones, approximately 94% of them seen only once. Germline CDR1 is ENHRY and CDR2 is SYGVKD. Trimming removed 2 bases from V and 2 bases from J; junction bases left unmatched: 8. The CDR3 runs to 16 residues. The entry originates in a study of shared clonotypes between healthy human individuals. Study context: Per donor, three plates held CD4 naive cells, three held CD4 memory, two held CD8 naive and one held CD8 memory.

Study-level points and caveats: Rarefaction showed sorted-subset sequencing was incomplete despite large depth.

CD45RO-negative cells were positively selected for CCR7, leaving out terminally differentiated effector memory CD45RA+ cells. Donors, healthy HIV-negative adults, lacked recent acute infections or vaccinations. The rearrangement joins TRBV10-3 to TRBJ1-2; 7 nucleotides match TRBD1. Sequenced input: naive CD8+ T cells from PBMCs. The origin of this receptor is a man aged 18 to 29 in good health. Some clones in this sample may be carry-over from other donors' samples. CDR3 sequence reads: CAISEPWGQPNYGYTF. CDR3 bases: TGTGCCATCAGTGAGCCATGGGGACAGCCGAACTATGGCTACACCTTC.